These T cell receptor beta chains were read from a single sample in a study of T cell responses to AZD1222 COVID-19 vaccine. The method was immunoSEQ multiplex PCR; TCRdb's version includes in-frame clones alone and lacks a portion of them. The profile shows about 84,000 clones, roughly 87% of them singletons. The specimen was peripheral blood, collected on day 0 of AZD1222 vaccination. Source of these receptors: an adult in good health. The CDR3 runs from the conserved cysteine through the conserved F or W. A D gene is named only where the DNA matches it firmly. Expanded clones are given a class, and other clones once, few, many or no size at all.

-	TRBD2	TRBV7-9	TRBJ2-1	TGTGCCAGCAGCTCAAGGGGCCTAGCGGGAGGCTGGCAGTTCTTC	CASSSRGLAGGWQFF
-	TRBD1	TRBV18	TRBJ1-4	TGTGCCAGCTCAGAGGGACAGAGCGAAAAACTGTTTTTT	CASSEGQSEKLFF
few	TRBD1	TRBV9	TRBJ1-6	TGTGCCAGCAGCGTACACGGGACAGGGAGTTCACCCCTCCACTTT	CASSVHGTGSSPLHF
-	-	TRBV19	TRBJ1-1	TGTGCCAGTAGGCAGACACTCAGGTTGATGAACACTGAAGCTTTCTTT	CASRQTLRLMNTEAFF
-	-	TRBV21-1	TRBJ1-3	TGTGCCAGCAGCGCTATGATTCCAGGGGCTTCTGGAAACACCATATATTTT	CASSAMIPGASGNTIYF
-	TRBD1	TRBV6-5	TRBJ1-1	TGTGCCAGCAGGCCTACAGGGGGCGCGTACAGAAGCGCTTTCTTT	CASRPTGGAYRSAFF
many	TRBD2	TRBV14	TRBJ2-7	TGTGCCAGCAGACCTAGCGGGAGCGCCTACGAGCAGTACTTC	CASRPSGSAYEQYF
-	TRBD1	TRBV9	TRBJ1-3	TGTGCCAGCAGCCTTACGACAGGGGGACTGGCCGACACCATATATTTT	CASSLTTGGLADTIYF
-	TRBD1	TRBV18	TRBJ2-3	TGTGCCAGCTCACCACGACAGGGTAGCACAGATACGCAGTATTTT	CASSPRQGSTDTQYF
-	-	TRBV6-5	TRBJ2-1	TGTGCCAGCAGCAGATTAACAGGGTATAGTGAGCAGTTCTTC	CASSRLTGYSEQFF
-	-	TRBV6-1	TRBJ2-7	TGTGCCAGCAGTGAACGGCATCAGAGGTACGAGCAGTACTTC	CASSERHQRYEQYF
-	-	TRBV29-1	TRBJ2-3	TGCAGCGTTGGCCCGGGTGGCAGTCCTAGCACAGATACGCAGTATTTT	CSVGPGGSPSTDTQYF
-	TRBD1	TRBV29-1	TRBJ2-3	TGCAGCGTTGAAGGACAGGGGGCGACAGATACGCAGTATTTT	CSVEGQGATDTQYF
-	-	TRBV11-3	TRBJ2-2	TGTGCCAGCAGCTCGACCGGGACTGGTAACACCGGGGAGCTGTTTTTT	CASSSTGTGNTGELFF
once	-	TRBV28	TRBJ1-5	TGTGCCAGCACCCCGTCGGGGTCCGGAAAAGAGCCCCAGCATTTT	CASTPSGSGKEPQHF
-	-	TRBV6-1	TRBJ2-1	TGTGCCAGCAGTGAAATGAGGTACTTCAATGAGCAGTTCTTC	CASSEMRYFNEQFF
-	-	TRBV14	TRBJ1-1	TGTGCCAGCAGCGGAGGAGGACGGCAAGTTTTCTTT	CASSGGGRQVFF
-	-	TRBV7-2	TRBJ1-1	TGTGCCAGCAGCTTAGGATATGGGTCGGGCGGATTGCAAGCTTTCTTT	CASSLGYGSGGLQAFF
-	-	TRBV2	TRBJ1-1	TGTGCCAACCAAAGGACCGGGATCGCCGCTGAAGCTTTCTTT	CANQRTGIAAEAFF
-	-	TRBV12-3/TRBV12-4	TRBJ1-1	TGTGCCAGCAGTTTAGCGGCAGGGTCTGAAGCTTTCTTT	CASSLAAGSEAFF
-	-	TRBV11-2	TRBJ2-7	TGTGCCAGCAGCGTGGTCCCGCCCTACGAGCAGTACTTC	CASSVVPPYEQYF
few	-	TRBV4-3	TRBJ1-1	TGCGCCAGCAGCCCGGGAGTGAACACTGAAGCTTTCTTT	CASSPGVNTEAFF
once	-	TRBV7-8	TRBJ2-7	TGTGCCAGCAGCTTAGAGTGGGGTAGAAACTACGAGCAGTACTTC	CASSLEWGRNYEQYF
-	-	TRBV21-1	TRBJ2-2	TGTGCCAGCAGCAAGACACTAGCGGGGGGTATCACCGGGGAGCTGTTTTTT	CASSKTLAGGITGELFF
-	TRBD1	TRBV19	TRBJ1-1	TGTGCCAGTAGTCGTGCCTCAGGGGGCGGAGGAAGGACTGAAGCTTTCTTT	CASSRASGGGGRTEAFF
once	TRBD2	TRBV18	TRBJ2-4	TGTGCCAGCTCACCACCCGGGGCTAGCGGGAGGACCCCAGCCAAAAACATTCAGTACTTC	CASSPPGASGRTPAKNIQYF
-	-	TRBV30	TRBJ2-5	TGTGCCTGGAATCTGGACTCTCAAGAGACCCAGTACTTC	CAWNLDSQETQYF
-	-	TRBV7-2	TRBJ1-2	TGTGCCAGCAGCCATCCACGACAGGCCTCTAACTATGGCTACACCTTC	CASSHPRQASNYGYTF
-	-	TRBV6-1	TRBJ2-7	TGTGCCAGCAGTGACCAGGGCAGGGGTTACGAGCAGTACTTC	CASSDQGRGYEQYF
-	TRBD1	TRBV7-2	TRBJ1-1	TGTGCCAGCAGCCCCCGGACAGGGGGTGAAGCTTTCTTT	CASSPRTGGEAFF
-	-	TRBV4-2	TRBJ2-2	TGTGCCAGCAGCCGAAATCATTTCGAGGCCCTTAACACCGGGGAGCTGTTTTTT	CASSRNHFEALNTGELFF
-	-	TRBV7-9	TRBJ2-1	TGTGCCAGCAGCTGGACTAATTCCAATGAGCAGTTCTTC	CASSWTNSNEQFF
-	TRBD1	TRBV27	TRBJ2-6	TGTGCCAGCAGTTTACCAGGGACAGGGGGTCCCTCTGGGGCCAACGTCCTGACTTTC	CASSLPGTGGPSGANVLTF
-	-	TRBV5-1	TRBJ1-1	TGCGCCAGCAGCTTGTCCGGACTGGGGACTGAAGCTTTCTTT	CASSLSGLGTEAFF
few	-	TRBV11-2	TRBJ2-3	TGTGCCAGCAGCTTAGATGACGGGAGCTTCAAAGATACGCAGTATTTT	CASSLDDGSFKDTQYF
-	-	TRBV12-3/TRBV12-4	TRBJ1-5	TGTGCCAGCAGTTTGTCGGGAGATCAGCCCCAGCATTTT	CASSLSGDQPQHF
-	-	TRBV29-1	TRBJ1-4	TGCAGCGTTGAATCCCACGACGGGGCAGGAAAACTGTTTTTT	CSVESHDGAGKLFF
-	TRBD1	TRBV4-2	TRBJ1-4	TGTGCCAGCAGCCAGGGACAGGGAGCAACTAATGAAAAACTGTTTTTT	CASSQGQGATNEKLFF
-	-	TRBV10-3	TRBJ2-1	TGTGCCATCACCGGCGGGTTCACGGATGAGCAGTTCTTC	CAITGGFTDEQFF
-	TRBD1	TRBV30	TRBJ1-6	TGTGCCTGGAGTTCCGGGACAGGGAGTTCACCCCTCCACTTT	CAWSSGTGSSPLHF